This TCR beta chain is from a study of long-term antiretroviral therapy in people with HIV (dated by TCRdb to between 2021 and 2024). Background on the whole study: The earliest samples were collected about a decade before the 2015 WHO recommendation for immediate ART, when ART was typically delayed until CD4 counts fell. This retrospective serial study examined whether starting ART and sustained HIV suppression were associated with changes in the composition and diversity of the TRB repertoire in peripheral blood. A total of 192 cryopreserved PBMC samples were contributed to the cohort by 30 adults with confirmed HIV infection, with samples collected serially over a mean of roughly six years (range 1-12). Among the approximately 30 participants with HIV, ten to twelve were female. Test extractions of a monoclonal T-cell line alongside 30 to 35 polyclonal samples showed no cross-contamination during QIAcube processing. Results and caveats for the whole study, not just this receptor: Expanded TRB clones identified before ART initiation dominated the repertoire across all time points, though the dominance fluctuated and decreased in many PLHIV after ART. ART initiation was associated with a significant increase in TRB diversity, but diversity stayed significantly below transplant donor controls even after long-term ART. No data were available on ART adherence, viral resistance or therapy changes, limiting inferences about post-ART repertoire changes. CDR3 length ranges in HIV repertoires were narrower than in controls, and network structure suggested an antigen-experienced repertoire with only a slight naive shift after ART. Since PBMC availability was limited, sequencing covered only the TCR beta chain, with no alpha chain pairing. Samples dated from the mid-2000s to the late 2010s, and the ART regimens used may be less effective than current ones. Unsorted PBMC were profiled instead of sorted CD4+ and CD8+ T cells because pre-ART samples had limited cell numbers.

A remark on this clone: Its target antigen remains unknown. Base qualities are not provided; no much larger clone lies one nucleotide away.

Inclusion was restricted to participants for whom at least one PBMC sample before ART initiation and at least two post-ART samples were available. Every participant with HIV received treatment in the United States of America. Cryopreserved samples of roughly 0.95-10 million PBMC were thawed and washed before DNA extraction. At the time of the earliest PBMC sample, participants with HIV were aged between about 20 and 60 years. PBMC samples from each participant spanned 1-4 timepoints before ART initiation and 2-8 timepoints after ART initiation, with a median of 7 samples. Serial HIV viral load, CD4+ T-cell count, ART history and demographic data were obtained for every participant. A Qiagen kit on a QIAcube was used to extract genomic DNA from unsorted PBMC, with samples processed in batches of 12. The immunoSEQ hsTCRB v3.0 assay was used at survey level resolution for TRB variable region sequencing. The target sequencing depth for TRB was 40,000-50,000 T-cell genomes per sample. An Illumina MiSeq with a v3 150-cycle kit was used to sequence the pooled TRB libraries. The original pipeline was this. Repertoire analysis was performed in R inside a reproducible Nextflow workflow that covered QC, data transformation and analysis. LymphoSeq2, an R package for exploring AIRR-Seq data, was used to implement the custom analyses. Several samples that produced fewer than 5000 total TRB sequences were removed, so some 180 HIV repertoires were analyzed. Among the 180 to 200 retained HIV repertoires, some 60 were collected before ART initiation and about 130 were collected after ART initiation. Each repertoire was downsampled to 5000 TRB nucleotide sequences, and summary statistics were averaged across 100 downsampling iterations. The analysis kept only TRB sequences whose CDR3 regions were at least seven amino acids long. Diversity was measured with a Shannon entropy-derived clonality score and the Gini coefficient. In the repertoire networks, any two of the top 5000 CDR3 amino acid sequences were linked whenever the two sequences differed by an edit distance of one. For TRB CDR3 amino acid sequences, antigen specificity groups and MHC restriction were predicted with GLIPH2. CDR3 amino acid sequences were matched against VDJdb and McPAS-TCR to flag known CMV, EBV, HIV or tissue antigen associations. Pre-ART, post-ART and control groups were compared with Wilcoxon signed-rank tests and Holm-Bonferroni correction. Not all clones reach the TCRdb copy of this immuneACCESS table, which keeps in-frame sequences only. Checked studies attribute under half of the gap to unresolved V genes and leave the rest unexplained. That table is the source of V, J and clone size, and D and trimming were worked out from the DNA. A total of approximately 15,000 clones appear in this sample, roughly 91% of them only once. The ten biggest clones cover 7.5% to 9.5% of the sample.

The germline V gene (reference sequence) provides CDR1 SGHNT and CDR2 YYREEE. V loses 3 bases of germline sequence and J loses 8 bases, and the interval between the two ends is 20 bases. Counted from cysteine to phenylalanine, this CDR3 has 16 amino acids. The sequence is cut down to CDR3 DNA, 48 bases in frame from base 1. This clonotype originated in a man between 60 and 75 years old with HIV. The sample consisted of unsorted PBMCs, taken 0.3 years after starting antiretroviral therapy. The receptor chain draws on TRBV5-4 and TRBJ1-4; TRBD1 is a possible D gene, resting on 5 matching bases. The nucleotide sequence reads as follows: TGTGCCAGCAGCTCCGCCGGGGGATCGGGTTGGGAAAAACTGTTTTTT. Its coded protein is CASSSAGGSGWEKLFF.